These 29 T cell receptor beta chains were all obtained from the same sample, sequenced in a study of CXCR3-negative and CXCR3-positive naive CD8 T cells. UMI-labeled 5' RACE TRB cDNA libraries were prepared from the cells. Using the 5' RACE reads, TCRdb records one entry per CDR3 protein without DNA. The listing records about 23,000 distinct CDR3 sequences. The sample comprised naive CXCR3- CD8+ T cells from blood. The subset: CD45RO-CCR7+CD27+CD95- naive CD8+ T cells lacking CXCR3 (TNR3-). These receptors all stem from a human donor in good health. Some clones in this sample may be carry-over from other donors' samples.

The chain is built from TRBV28 and TRBJ2-3. CDR1 and CDR2 from the germline V gene are MDHEN and SYDVKM. The CDR3 has 14 amino acids. CDR3 loop: CASTPRISTDTQYF.

The CDR3 sequence: CASSPGWSYEQYF. The rearrangement links TRBV3-1 to TRBJ2-7. The CDR3 length is 13 residues. Germline V gene data show CDR1 as LGHDT and CDR2 as YNNKEL (reference sequence).

The V gene is TRBV15, the J gene TRBJ1-2; the D gene TCRdb calls, TRBD1, cannot be checked with no DNA. Per the germline V gene, CDR1 is LNHNV and CDR2 is YYDKDF (reference sequence). This CDR3 spans 15 amino acids. CDR3 loop: CATSRDRKGSDGYTF.

This sequence joins TRBV12-3 or TRBV12-4 and TRBJ2-3; TCRdb's assignment of TRBD1 cannot be checked, as there is no DNA. The CDR3 spans 13 residues. The CDR3 protein is CASQGGSTDTQYF.

The rearrangement joins TRBV12-3 or TRBV12-4 to TRBJ2-5; lacking DNA, the TRBD1 call made by TCRdb goes unchecked. The CDR3 spans 15 residues. The CDR3 region is CASSPGLETEETQYF.

V gene TRBV29-1 combines with J gene TRBJ2-7; TCRdb's assignment of TRBD1 cannot be checked, as there is no DNA. Germline lookup yields CDR1 SQVTM and CDR2 ANQGSEA. The CDR3 has 14 amino acids. The CDR3 sequence is CSVGGQGGPYEQYF.

Its frequency marks this clonotype as medium-sized (0.01 to 0.1%). The chain employs TRBV14 and TRBJ2-7. The CDR3 spans 14 residues. In germline, CDR1 is SGHDN, CDR2 FVKESK. This CDR3 reads CASSPTGPYYEQYF.

The chain is built from TRBV7-9 and TRBJ1-1. Germline V gene data show CDR1 as SEHNR and CDR2 as FQNEAQ (reference sequence). This CDR3 contains 14 residues. This chain's CDR3 is CASTRGGENTEAFF.

The V and J genes are TRBV6-5 and TRBJ2-1; TCRdb indicates TRBD1, and absent DNA this call remains unverified. CDR3 size: 15 residues. Germline CDR1 MNHEY, CDR2 SVGAGI. CDR3 protein: CASSDPGQVYNEQFF.

This clonotype shows up as medium-sized (0.01 to 0.1%) by frequency. This chain connects TRBV27 to TRBJ2-1; the D call from TCRdb, TRBD2, cannot be confirmed without DNA. This CDR3 comprises 17 residues. CDR1 is MNHEY and CDR2 is SMNVEV in the germline V gene (reference sequence). This CDR3 is CASSPLSMAGGPNEQFF.

This chain uses TRBV6-5 with TRBJ2-4; TCRdb proposes TRBD2, but this gene call is untestable without DNA. Germline loops: CDR1 MNHEY, CDR2 SVGAGI. There are 15 residues in the CDR3. The CDR3 region is CASSPRGQAKNIQYF.

This rearrangement joins TRBV18 to TRBJ2-7; TCRdb selects TRBD1, and the lack of DNA leaves this call unchecked. The CDR3 consists of 15 residues. Germline loops: CDR1 KGHSH, CDR2 LQKENI. CDR3 loop: CASSLGGGGIYEQYF. Filled out from reference TRBV18 and TRBJ2-7, the complete variable domain reads NAGVMQNPRHLVRRRGQEARLRCSPMKGHSHVYWYRQLPEEGLKFMVYLQKENIIDESGMPKERFSAEFPKEGPSILRIQQVVRGDSAAYFCASSLGGGGIYEQYFGPGTRLTVT.

The V gene is TRBV20-1, the J gene TRBJ2-3; TCRdb picks TRBD1, but there is no DNA to check that call. The CDR3 length is 18 residues. In germline, CDR1 is DFQATT, CDR2 SNEGSKA (reference sequence). This CDR3 is CSARDYYDGGRSTDTQYF.

The genes are TRBV5-1 and TRBJ2-3. This CDR3 has 14 amino acids. The germline CDR1 and CDR2 sequences are SGHRS and YFSETQ. The CDR3 is CASSLVLDTDTQYF.

This chain uses TRBV7-9 with TRBJ2-6; TCRdb lists TRBD1, though no DNA is available to test this call. The CDR3 runs to 16 residues. The germline gives CDR1 SEHNR, CDR2 FQNEAQ (reference sequence). The CDR3: CASSSPTVSGANVLTF.

The chain carries TRBV6-2 or TRBV6-3 and TRBJ2-2; TCRdb picks TRBD1, but there is no DNA to check that call. Germline loops: CDR1 MNHEY, CDR2 SVGEGT. The CDR3 extends over 17 amino acids. The CDR3 here is CASSYSPWQNNTGEPFF.

J is TRBJ2-6 and V is TRBV7-3; TCRdb indicates TRBD1, and absent DNA this call remains unverified. The germline gives CDR1 SGHTA, CDR2 FQGTGA. This CDR3 has 19 amino acids. Here the CDR3 reads CASSPYTGFRISGANVLTF.

V and J are TRBV7-2 and TRBJ2-3; there is no DNA to check the TCRdb D call of TRBD2. The CDR3 totals 14 residues. Germline V lookup: CDR1 SGHTA, CDR2 FQGNSA. CDR3 loop: CASSFWDFQETQYF.

The chain uses TRBV7-9 and TRBJ2-2. The CDR3 has 15 amino acids. Germline values: CDR1 SEHNR, CDR2 FQNEAQ (reference sequence). CDR3 region: CASSSLRWNTGELFF.

This clonotype is called medium-sized based on its frequency. CDR3 residues: CASSPLGVVETQYF. The V call is TRBV7-7, the J call TRBJ2-5; the D gene TCRdb calls, TRBD1, cannot be checked with no DNA. CDR1 and CDR2 from the germline V gene are SSHAT and FNYEAQ (reference sequence). The CDR3 covers 14 residues.

The chain uses TRBV5-5 and TRBJ2-7; the D call from TCRdb, TRBD1, cannot be confirmed without DNA. The germline CDR1 and CDR2 sequences are SGHKS and YYEKEE (reference sequence). This CDR3 is built from 15 residues. The CDR3 here is CASSLDRGPPYEQYF. Filled out from reference TRBV5-5 and TRBJ2-7, the complete variable domain reads DAGVTQSPTHLIKTRGQQVTLRCSPISGHKSVSWYQQVLGQGPQFIFQYYEKEERGRGNFPDRFSARQFPNYSSELNVNALLLGDSALYLCASSLDRGPPYEQYFGPGTRLTVT.

CDR3 in amino acids: CASSPSGGANTGELFF. This chain joins TRBV6-6 and TRBJ2-2; TCRdb returns TRBD2, unconfirmable since there is no DNA. There are 16 residues in the CDR3. Germline loops: CDR1 MNHNY, CDR2 SVGAGI (reference sequence).

V usage is TRBV11-2 and J usage is TRBJ2-7; TCRdb gives TRBD2 as the D gene, but with no DNA this cannot be confirmed. The CDR3 is 14 residues long. Germline CDR1 is SGHAT and CDR2 is FQNNGV. This CDR3 is CASMPGLRLYEQYF. The full variable domain, in which reference TRBV11-2 and TRBJ2-7 provide the parts outside the CDR3, is EAGVAQSPRYKIIEKRQSVAFWCNPISGHATLYWYQQILGQGPKLLIQFQNNGVVDDSQLPKDRFSAERLKGVDSTLKIQPAKLEDSAVYLCASMPGLRLYEQYFGPGTRLTVT.

The V call is TRBV7-9, the J call TRBJ1-2; the TCRdb D gene call, TRBD1, has no DNA to confirm it. CDR1 SEHNR and CDR2 FQNEAQ come from the germline V gene (reference sequence). This CDR3 comprises 15 residues. Here the CDR3 reads CASENLGTLDQGYTF.

This chain joins TRBV4-3 and TRBJ2-7; checking the TCRdb D call of TRBD1 is not possible without DNA. CDR3 length: 15 amino acids. Germline CDR1 reads LGHNA; CDR2 reads YSLEER. CDR3 in amino acids: CASSQDGSQTYEQYF.

V is TRBV18 and J is TRBJ2-2. This CDR3 spans 11 amino acids. Germline CDR1 reads KGHSH; CDR2 reads LQKENI. The CDR3 loop is CASLYTGELFF.

J is TRBJ1-1 and V is TRBV9; TCRdb indicates TRBD1, and absent DNA this call remains unverified. This CDR3 has 15 residues. CDR1 and CDR2 from the germline V gene are SGDLS and YYNGEE. CDR3 region: CASSVEDRVRTEAFF. Supplemented by reference TRBV9 and TRBJ1-1, the full variable domain reads DSGVTQTPKHLITATGQRVTLRCSPRSGDLSVYWYQQSLDQGLQFLIQYYNGEERAKGNILERFSAQQFPDLHSELNLSSLELGDSALYFCASSVEDRVRTEAFFGQGTRLTVV.

The chain couples TRBV5-4 to TRBJ2-7; TCRdb lists TRBD2, though no DNA is available to test this call. CDR3 size: 13 residues. The V gene's germline CDR1 is SGHNT and CDR2 YYREEE (reference sequence). The CDR3 reads CASSQRGDYEQYF.

This chain uses TRBV6-2 or TRBV6-3 with TRBJ1-5; TCRdb designates TRBD1, a call that cannot be tested without DNA. This CDR3 is 14 amino acids long. Germline lookup yields CDR1 MNHEY and CDR2 SVGEGT. Here the CDR3 reads CASSRQGINQPQHF.